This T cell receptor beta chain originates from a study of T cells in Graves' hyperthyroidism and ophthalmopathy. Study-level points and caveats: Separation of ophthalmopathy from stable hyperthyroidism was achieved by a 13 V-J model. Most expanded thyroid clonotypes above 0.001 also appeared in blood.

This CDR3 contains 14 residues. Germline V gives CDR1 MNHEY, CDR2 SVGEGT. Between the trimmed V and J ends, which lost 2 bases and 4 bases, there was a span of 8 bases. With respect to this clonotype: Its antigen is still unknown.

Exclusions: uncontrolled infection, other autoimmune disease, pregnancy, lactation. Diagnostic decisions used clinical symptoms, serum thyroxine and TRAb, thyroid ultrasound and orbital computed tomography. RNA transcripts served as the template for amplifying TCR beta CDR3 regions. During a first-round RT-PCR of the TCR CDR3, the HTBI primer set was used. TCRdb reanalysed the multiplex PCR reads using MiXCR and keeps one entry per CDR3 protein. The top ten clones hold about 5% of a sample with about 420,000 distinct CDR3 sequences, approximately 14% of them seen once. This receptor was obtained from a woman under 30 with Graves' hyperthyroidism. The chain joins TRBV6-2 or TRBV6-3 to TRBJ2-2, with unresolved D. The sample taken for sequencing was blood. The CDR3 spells CASSYATATGELFF. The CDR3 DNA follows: TGTGCCAGCAGTTACGCGACGGCCACCGGGGAGCTGTTTTTT.